The entry below describes one T cell receptor beta chain. V lost 6 bases and J 6 bases, leaving 18 bases between the germline ends. The germline CDR1 and CDR2 sequences are SNHLY and FYNNEI. The CDR3 is made up of 15 amino acids. These data come from a study of blood T cell repertoires in COVID-19. In the study overall: The United States, Italy and Spain were the sources of the acute and convalescent COVID-19 samples. T cells, B-cell-depleted T cells, or PBMCs supplied cDNA or gDNA.

Original methodology: How many nucleated cells were present was estimated from reference gene primer amplification. Repertoires were generated with immunoSEQ multiplex PCR, while TCRdb's copy carries only in-frame clones and drops some. V and J calls and clone size are copied from that table; D and trimming were computed from the DNA. The sample has tens of thousands of clones; approximately 90% are singletons. The sequence came from a man aged 55 to 70 with acute or convalescent COVID-19. The chain has TRBV2 and TRBJ2-1, with a tentative D call TRBD2 (6 bases). Sequenced sample: peripheral blood. The CDR3 nucleotides read TGTGCCAGCAGCGTTCGTCCGGGAGCGGCCAATGAGCAGTTCTTC. It translates to CASSVRPGAANEQFF.